Each of the 4 T cell receptor beta chains below was sequenced from the same sample in a study of blood T cell repertoires in COVID-19. Profiling relied on immunoSEQ multiplex PCR, and the TCRdb table lists in-frame clones only, not all of them. The sample includes more than 200,000 clones, 88% of them seen just once. Sequencing input: peripheral blood. The receptor source for this set is a middle-aged woman who had recovered from COVID-19.

J is TRBJ2-4 and V is TRBV15, with D perhaps TRBD2 (6 bases). Germline V gene lookup returns CDR1 LNHNV and CDR2 YYDKDF (reference sequence). The CDR3 sequence is 18 residues long. With 0 bases removed from V and 2 bases from J, the gap between germline ends came to 17 bases. CDR3: CATSRDHGTGGSKNIQYF. CDR3 bases: TGTGCCACCAGCAGAGATCATGGGACTGGGGGATCCAAAAACATTCAGTACTTC.

This clone was recorded once. This chain links TRBV21-1 with TRBJ1-5. TRBV21-1 represents a pseudogene. This CDR3 region has 10 residues. CDR3 coding DNA: TGTGCCAACTACAATCAGCCCCAGCATTTT. Translation gives CANYNQPQHF.

V usage is TRBV2 and J usage is TRBJ2-5; maybe TRBD1 (5 bases). This CDR3 is 13 amino acids long. Germline loops: CDR1 SNHLY, CDR2 FYNNEI. V was cut by 6 bases and J by 2 bases, with 10 bases left in between. The CDR3 DNA follows: TGTGCCAGCAGAGGGGAAGGGCAAGAGACCCAGTACTTC. It yields the protein CASRGEGQETQYF. The variable domain in full, completed from reference TRBV2 and TRBJ2-5, reads EPEVTQTPSHQVTQMGQEVILRCVPISNHLYFYWYRQILGQKVEFLVSFYNNEISEKSEIFDDQFSVERPDGSNFTLKIRSTKLEDSAMYFCASRGEGQETQYFGPGTRLLVL.

This clone appeared a few times. The chain is built from TRBV5-5 and TRBJ1-1; no firm D call. This CDR3 has 13 amino acids. CDR1 and CDR2 (germline): SGHKS, YYEKEE (reference sequence). The V end lost 0 bases, the J end lost 1 base, and 4 bases lay between the germline ends. The CDR3: CASSLGRNTEAFF. The CDR3 DNA reads as TGTGCCAGCAGCTTGGGGAGGAACACTGAAGCTTTCTTT. The whole variable domain, filled in from reference TRBV5-5 and TRBJ1-1, reads DAGVTQSPTHLIKTRGQQVTLRCSPISGHKSVSWYQQVLGQGPQFIFQYYEKEERGRGNFPDRFSARQFPNYSSELNVNALLLGDSALYLCASSLGRNTEAFFGQGTRLTVV.